The 7 T cell receptor beta chains below come from one sample, sequenced in a study of human T cells and chemical hapten exposure. Sample time point: patch test 2, 6 weeks after DPC sensitization. Treatment specified: therapeutic diphenylcyclopropenone sensitization with weekly scalp DPC. The template was total RNA from unfractionated whole blood. TCRdb processed the RACE reads anew with MiXCR; each CDR3 protein has one entry. The sample lists tens of thousands of distinct CDR3 sequences, 8.5% to 10% seen once, with around 15% in the top ten. The sequenced sample was whole blood, obtained in connection with sensitization to the hapten diphenylcyclopropenone (DPC). All receptors come from a woman in her thirties with alopecia areata. Some clones in this sample may be carry-over from other donors' samples.

V usage is TRBV6-6 and J usage is TRBJ2-3; perhaps TRBD1 as D (6 bases). V lost 2 bases, J lost 6 bases, and 12 bases lay in between. The CDR3 totals 14 residues. The germline V gene encodes CDR1 MNHNY and CDR2 SVGAGI (reference sequence). CDR3 sequence (DNA): TGTGCCAGCAGTTACGGGGGCCCCTCGGATACGCAGTATTTT. This codes for CASSYGGPSDTQYF.

This clonotype has at least ten counts. The chain has TRBV19 and TRBJ2-5; D unclear. The V and J ends lost 3 bases and 0 bases respectively, with 5 bases between them. Germline loops: CDR1 LNHDA, CDR2 SQIVND (reference sequence). CDR3 size: 13 residues. CDR3 amino acids: CASSISYQETQYF. The CDR3 DNA reads TGTGCCAGTAGTATTTCGTACCAAGAGACCCAGTACTTC.

This clonotype is categorized as medium-sized (0.01 to 0.1%). The chain recombines TRBV5-1 with TRBJ2-1; D call uncertain. The CDR3 has 15 residues. V lost 0 bases and J 0 bases, leaving 7 bases between the germline ends. The germline gives CDR1 SGHRS, CDR2 YFSETQ. This CDR3 reads CASSLEGYSYNEQFF. DNA for the CDR3: TGCGCCAGCAGCTTGGAGGGATACTCCTACAATGAGCAGTTCTTC.

The chain recombines TRBV12-3 or TRBV12-4 with TRBJ2-3; possible D gene TRBD2, 6 bases. The V end was cut by 2 bases, the J end by 5 bases, with 17 bases between. The CDR3 extends over 16 amino acids. CDR3 in amino acids: CASSLSLARMEDTQYF. The DNA for the CDR3 is TGTGCCAGCAGTTTATCACTAGCCAGGATGGAAGATACGCAGTATTTT.

The V gene is TRBV7-2, the J gene TRBJ1-2; D remains unclear. This CDR3 has 13 amino acids. CDR1 is SGHTA, CDR2 FQGNSA, per germline. The germline V and J ends were trimmed by 5 bases and 7 bases, with 14 bases remaining between them. This CDR3 is CASSRRLDGGYTF. CDR3 in DNA: TGTGCCAGCAGCCGCCGGCTTGATGGTGGCTACACCTTC.

The genes are TRBV15 and TRBJ2-7; D unresolved. The CDR3 contains 14 residues. Trimming removed 0 bases at V and 2 bases at J, with 8 bases between. Per germline, CDR1 LNHNV and CDR2 YYDKDF (reference sequence). The CDR3 nucleotides are TGTGCCACCAGCAGAGAGGGTCTAACCTACGAGCAGTACTTC. Translated: CATSREGLTYEQYF.

This clonotype was counted a few times. The chain carries TRBV3-1 and TRBJ2-1; unclear D gene. The germline gives CDR1 LGHDT, CDR2 YNNKEL (reference sequence). The V end was cut by 2 bases, the J end by 10 bases, with 6 bases between. The CDR3 spans 11 residues. CDR3 sequence (DNA): TGTGCCAGCAGCCAAATTAAAGAGCAGTTCTTC. It yields the protein CASSQIKEQFF.